This passage covers 26 T cell receptor beta chains from one sample sequenced in a study of cytotoxic CD8 clonotypes in ibrutinib-treated CLL. Data came from immunoSEQ multiplex PCR; TCRdb stores just in-frame clones and leaves some out. This table holds around 310,000 clones, around four fifths found once. The source material was PBMCs, sampled before ibrutinib treatment. These receptors all come from a human donor with chronic lymphocytic leukemia.

The chain employs TRBV4-3 and TRBJ2-2; D not certain. Germline V lookup: CDR1 LGHNA, CDR2 YSLEER. The CDR3 extends over 18 amino acids. Trimming stripped 0 bases from V and 6 bases from J, with 20 bases between. The CDR3 region is CASSQESRQGLLPGELFF. The CDR3 DNA reads TGCGCCAGCAGCCAAGAATCCCGGCAAGGCTTACTCCCCGGGGAGCTGTTTTTT.

The rearrangement uses TRBV7-8 and TRBJ2-3; D is undetermined. V gave up 2 bases and J gave up 6 bases, with 12 bases separating them. The germline gives CDR1 SGHVS, CDR2 FQNEAQ. This CDR3 spans 14 amino acids. CDR3 in amino acids: CASSLIQNPDTQYF. Here the CDR3 DNA reads TGTGCCAGCAGCTTAATTCAAAACCCGGATACGCAGTATTTT.

The rearrangement uses TRBV15 and TRBJ2-7, with D possibly TRBD1 on 5 matching bases. V was pared by 0 bases and J by 2 bases, with 8 bases between. There are 14 residues in the CDR3. Germline V gene sequence: CDR1 LNHNV, CDR2 YYDKDF (reference sequence). The CDR3: CATSRDGQPYEQYF. CDR3 sequence (DNA): TGTGCCACCAGCAGAGATGGACAACCCTACGAGCAGTACTTC. Complete variable domain (other parts from reference TRBV15 and TRBJ2-7): DAMVIQNPRYQVTQFGKPVTLSCSQTLNHNVMYWYQQKSSQAPKLLFHYYDKDFNNEADTPDNFQSRRPNTSFCFLDIRSPGLGDTAMYLCATSRDGQPYEQYFGPGTRLTVT.

V is TRBV4-1 and J is TRBJ2-1; 7 positions match TRBD2. The V gene end was trimmed by 3 bases and the J gene end by 8 bases; junction bases not matched to a gene: 16. The length of the CDR3 is 17 residues. Per germline, CDR1 MGHRA and CDR2 YSYEKL. CDR3 region: CASSHPRMRVRGDEQFF. CDR3 bases: TGCGCCAGCAGCCACCCCCGTATGCGGGTCCGGGGGGATGAGCAGTTCTTC.

The rearrangement joins TRBV18 to TRBJ1-2, with 8 nucleotides matching TRBD1. Germline V gives CDR1 KGHSH, CDR2 LQKENI. V dropped 3 bases and J dropped 4; count of bases not matched to a gene: 10. This CDR3 spans 16 amino acids. This chain's CDR3 is CASSPNRDRSGYGYTF. As DNA, the CDR3 is TGTGCCAGCTCACCTAATCGGGACAGGTCAGGCTATGGCTACACCTTC.

This chain links TRBV5-1 with TRBJ1-1; the D is unclear. The V and J ends lost 3 bases and 0 bases respectively, with 6 bases between them. The CDR3 contains 13 residues. The germline V gene encodes CDR1 SGHRS and CDR2 YFSETQ. CDR3 sequence: CASSSEMNTEAFF. In DNA form, the CDR3 reads TGCGCCAGCAGCTCGGAAATGAACACTGAAGCTTTCTTT.

CDR3 in amino acids: CASSGRDGYEQYF. The CDR3 nucleotides are TGCGCCAGCAGCGGAAGAGACGGTTACGAGCAGTACTTC. The chain combines TRBV5-1 with TRBJ2-7; D is unresolved. Trimming removed 4 bases from V and 4 bases from J, with 12 bases in between. CDR3 size: 13 residues. Germline V gene sequence: CDR1 SGHRS, CDR2 YFSETQ.

The chain uses TRBV4-1 and TRBJ2-5; D possibly corresponds to TRBD1 (6 bases). The V end lost 1 base, the J end lost 3 bases, and 21 bases lay between the germline ends. Germline CDR1 and CDR2: MGHRA and YSYEKL. The CDR3 contains 18 residues. The CDR3 sequence is CASSQVAASGQWKETQYF. The CDR3 DNA follows: TGCGCCAGCAGCCAAGTGGCGGCTTCCGGACAGTGGAAAGAGACCCAGTACTTC.

The rearrangement links TRBV11-2 to TRBJ2-2; unclear D gene. The germline CDR1 and CDR2 sequences are SGHAT and FQNNGV. The CDR3 length is 14 residues. V was shortened by 7 bases and J by 1 base, with 10 bases between the two germline ends. The chain's CDR3 is CASTQIKNTGELFF. The DNA of the CDR3 is TGTGCCAGCACCCAAATAAAGAACACCGGGGAGCTGTTTTTT.

The chain has TRBV6-5 and TRBJ2-1; 7 bases are a match to TRBD1. The germline gives CDR1 MNHEY, CDR2 SVGAGI. J was trimmed by 10 bases and V by 6 bases; bases with no gene match: 12. The CDR3 runs 14 residues. CDR3 in DNA: TGTGCCAGCAGCTATACCCGACAGGGTATCGAGCAGTTCTTC. Residues: CASSYTRQGIEQFF.

The chain combines TRBV7-2 with TRBJ2-7; TRBD1 matches 7 bases. In germline, CDR1 is SGHTA, CDR2 FQGNSA. This CDR3 is built from 14 residues. With V trimmed by 4 bases and J by 5 bases, 8 bases remained unmatched. CDR3 sequence reads: CASSYTGQSHEQYF. The CDR3, as DNA: TGTGCCAGCAGCTACACGGGACAGAGTCACGAGCAGTACTTC.

J is TRBJ2-5 and V is TRBV2; tentatively, D is TRBD2 (5 bases). This CDR3 has 13 amino acids. V was shortened by 6 bases and J by 5 bases, with 13 bases between the two germline ends. CDR1 is SNHLY, CDR2 FYNNEI, per germline. CDR3 sequence: CASRVASRETQYF. The CDR3 DNA reads TGTGCCAGCAGGGTAGCGTCCCGGGAGACCCAGTACTTC.

The chain links TRBV27 to TRBJ1-3; the D is unclear. Germline V CDR1 and CDR2: MNHEY, SMNVEV (reference sequence). V was clipped by 5 bases and J by 1 base, with 12 bases between them. The CDR3 runs 15 residues. This CDR3 is CASSPGSGSGNTIYF. In nucleotides, the CDR3 is TGTGCCAGCAGTCCCGGATCCGGGTCTGGAAACACCATATATTTT.

V and J are TRBV7-8 and TRBJ2-7; 9 nucleotides match TRBD2. This CDR3 has 14 residues. The germline V gene has CDR1 SGHVS and CDR2 FQNEAQ. With V trimmed by 5 bases and J by 1 base, 3 bases remained unmatched. The CDR3 spells CASSPRGGSYEQYF. The CDR3 DNA follows: TGTGCCAGCAGCCCGCGGGGGGGATCCTACGAGCAGTACTTC.

The chain carries TRBV5-4 and TRBJ2-1; 7 nucleotides line up with TRBD2. The germline V gene encodes CDR1 SGHNT and CDR2 YYREEE (reference sequence). The junction had 16 bases not matched to a gene; V was cut back by 4 bases and J by 3 bases. The CDR3 spans 18 residues. Written as DNA, the CDR3 is TGTGCCAGCAGCCGGCCCGGGCTAGCGGTCCGTAGCTACAATGAGCAGTTCTTC. Protein: CASSRPGLAVRSYNEQFF.

This clone was found a few times. This rearrangement joins TRBV7-6 to TRBJ2-1; D may be TRBD2 (6 bases). The CDR3 is made up of 13 amino acids. Trimming took 5 bases from V and 2 from J, leaving 7 bases between them. CDR1 and CDR2 from the germline V gene are SGHVS and FNYEAQ. CDR3 in DNA: TGTGCCAGCAGCGGCGGGACCTACAATGAGCAGTTCTTC. This sequence encodes CASSGGTYNEQFF.

The chain links TRBV4-1 to TRBJ1-2; no firm D call. The CDR3 covers 12 residues. V dropped 5 bases and J dropped 7 bases, with 11 bases sitting between them. CDR1 MGHRA and CDR2 YSYEKL come from the germline V gene. The CDR3 spells CASSSDGPGYTF. Written as DNA, the CDR3 is TGCGCCAGCAGCTCGGACGGACCTGGCTACACCTTC.

This rearrangement joins TRBV11-2 to TRBJ1-1; TRBD1 aligns across 7 bases. The germline gives CDR1 SGHAT, CDR2 FQNNGV. Unmatched junction bases numbered 9, after V lost 5 bases and J lost 6 bases. The CDR3 length is 14 residues. CDR3 amino acids: CASSPDRVTSEAFF. DNA of the CDR3: TGTGCCAGCAGCCCTGACAGGGTGACATCTGAAGCTTTCTTT.

This clone was seen a single time. The chain has TRBV19 and TRBJ2-5; 8 bases match TRBD2. In germline, CDR1 is LNHDA, CDR2 SQIVND (reference sequence). Unmatched junction bases numbered 10, after V lost 11 bases and J lost 5 bases. The CDR3 is made up of 13 amino acids. CDR3 in amino acids: CAAGTRVGETQYF. The CDR3 DNA is TGTGCCGCCGGGACTAGAGTCGGTGAGACCCAGTACTTC.

The genes are TRBV6-4 and TRBJ1-4, with D possibly matching TRBD1 (6 bases). This CDR3 is 14 amino acids long. With 6 bases removed from V and 3 bases from J, the gap between germline ends came to 11 bases. Germline CDR1 is MRHNA and CDR2 is SNTAGT. CDR3 protein: CASSLDSSNEKLFF. The CDR3 nucleotides read TGTGCCAGCAGCTTGGACAGCTCTAATGAAAAACTGTTTTTT.

The genes are TRBV5-1 and TRBJ1-1, with D possibly being TRBD1 (6 bases). The CDR3 extends over 13 amino acids. Trimming cost V 0 bases and J 6 bases, with 9 bases left between them. Germline CDR1 reads SGHRS; CDR2 reads YFSETQ. The CDR3 loop is CASSLDRASEAFF. CDR3 coding DNA: TGCGCCAGCAGCTTGGACAGGGCATCTGAAGCTTTCTTT.

This clone was seen just once. The rearrangement links TRBV4-1 to TRBJ2-5, with D possibly being TRBD2 (5 bases). CDR3 length: 15 residues. CDR1 is MGHRA and CDR2 is YSYEKL in the germline V gene. The germline V and J ends were trimmed by 1 base and 2 bases, with 11 bases remaining between them. The CDR3 DNA is TGCGCCAGCAGCCAAGGGCACGGGGTTCAAGAGACCCAGTACTTC. Protein: CASSQGHGVQETQYF.

The rearrangement links TRBV4-2 to TRBJ2-1; TRBD2 agrees at 8 bases. CDR3 length: 15 amino acids. V dropped 2 bases and J dropped 7; count of bases not matched to a gene: 7. Germline assignment: CDR1 LGHNA and CDR2 YNFKEQ. Written as DNA, the CDR3 is TGTGCCAGCAGCCAAAAGACTAGCGTGTTAAATGAGCAGTTCTTC. Translating it yields CASSQKTSVLNEQFF.

This chain links TRBV18 with TRBJ2-7; 11 nucleotides line up with TRBD2. Trimming at V came to 6 bases and at J to 0 bases, leaving 7 bases not matched to a gene. The CDR3 length is 16 residues. The germline V gene has CDR1 KGHSH and CDR2 LQKENI. The CDR3 sequence: CASSPGLAEYSYEQYF. CDR3 bases: TGTGCCAGCTCGCCGGGACTAGCGGAGTACTCCTACGAGCAGTACTTC.

The chain carries TRBV27 and TRBJ2-6; 7 bases are a match to TRBD2. The germline V gene has CDR1 MNHEY and CDR2 SMNVEV (reference sequence). The CDR3 sequence is 18 residues long. V gave up 5 bases and J gave up 7 bases; unmatched junction bases: 17. Here the CDR3 DNA reads TGTGCCAGCAGTGTCAGGGAGGGTCCGGGATTACCTGCCAACGTCCTGACTTTC. This encodes CASSVREGPGLPANVLTF.

This clone was observed a few times. V and J are TRBV9 and TRBJ2-5; TRBD2 aligns across 7 bases. The CDR3 is 17 residues long. With V trimmed by 4 bases and J by 2 bases, 14 bases remained unmatched. Germline V gene sequence: CDR1 SGDLS, CDR2 YYNGEE. This chain's CDR3 is CASSNPPGLTAQETQYF. CDR3 DNA sequence: TGTGCCAGCAGCAATCCCCCGGGACTAACAGCTCAAGAGACCCAGTACTTC.